This TCR beta chain was sequenced during a study of human T cells and chemical hapten exposure. Study findings and constraints: Relative to controls, expanded TCRs formed significantly more large CDR3 similarity clusters.

The germline CDR1 and CDR2 sequences are PRHDT and FYEKMQ (reference sequence). V was trimmed by 1 base and J by 2 bases, leaving 8 bases between them. The CDR3 length is 14 residues. Described time point: patch test 2, 6 weeks after DPC sensitization. Treatment indicated: therapeutic diphenylcyclopropenone sensitization with weekly scalp DPC. TCRdb called the RACE reads again in MiXCR, with one record for every CDR3 protein. The sample consists of about 80,000 distinct CDR3 sequences, 10% of them appearing once. In the case of this clonotype: Its target is unknown.

The TCR originated in a woman aged 30 to 39 with alopecia areata. Some clones in this sample may be carry-over from other donors' samples. Sequencing used whole blood, obtained in connection with sensitization to the hapten diphenylcyclopropenone (DPC). The rearrangement links TRBV13 to TRBJ1-1; D unclear. The CDR3 reads CASSLDLVNTEAFF. The CDR3 nucleotides read TGTGCCAGCAGCTTAGATCTGGTAAACACTGAAGCTTTCTTT.